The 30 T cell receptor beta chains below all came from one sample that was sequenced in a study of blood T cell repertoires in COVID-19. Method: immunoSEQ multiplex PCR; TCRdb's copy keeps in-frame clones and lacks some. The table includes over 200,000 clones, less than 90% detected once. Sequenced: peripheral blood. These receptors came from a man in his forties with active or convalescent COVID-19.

Here the CDR3 DNA reads TGTGCCAGCAGGGAACCCGGGACAGGGACCTACGAGCAGTACTTC. Its protein product is CASREPGTGTYEQYF. This chain links TRBV9 with TRBJ2-7; 9 bases align to TRBD1. The V gene end was trimmed by 5 bases and the J gene end by 2 bases; junction bases not matched to a gene: 8. The CDR3 has 15 amino acids. Germline V gives CDR1 SGDLS, CDR2 YYNGEE.

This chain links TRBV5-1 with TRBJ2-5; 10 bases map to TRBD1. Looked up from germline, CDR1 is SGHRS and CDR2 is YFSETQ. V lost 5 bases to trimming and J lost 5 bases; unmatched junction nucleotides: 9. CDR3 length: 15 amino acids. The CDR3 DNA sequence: TGCGCCAGCAGGTCCGGGACAGGGGTAGGGGAGACCCAGTACTTC. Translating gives CASRSGTGVGETQYF. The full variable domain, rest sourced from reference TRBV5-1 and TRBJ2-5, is KAGVTQTPRYLIKTRGQQVTLSCSPISGHRSVSWYQQTPGQGLQFLFEYFSETQRNKGNFPGRFSGRQFSNSRSEMNVSTLELGDSALYLCASRSGTGVGETQYFGPGTRLLVL.

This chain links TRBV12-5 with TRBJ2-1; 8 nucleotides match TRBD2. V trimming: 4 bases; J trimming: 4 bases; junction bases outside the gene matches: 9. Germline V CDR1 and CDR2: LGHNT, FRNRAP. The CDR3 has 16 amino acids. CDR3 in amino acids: CASGWGNSGMYNEQFF. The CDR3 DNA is TGTGCTAGTGGTTGGGGGAATAGCGGGATGTACAATGAGCAGTTCTTC. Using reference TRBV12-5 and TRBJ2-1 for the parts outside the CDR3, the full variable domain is DARVTQTPRHKVTEMGQEVTMRCQPILGHNTVFWYRQTMMQGLELLAYFRNRAPLDDSGMPKDRFSAEMPDATLATLKIQPSEPRDSAVYFCASGWGNSGMYNEQFFGPGTRLTVL.

The CDR3 loop is CASSADRFDGYTF. For the CDR3, the DNA is TGTGCCAGCAGCGCCGACAGGTTCGATGGCTACACCTTC. The V call is TRBV9, the J call TRBJ1-2; D may be TRBD1 (6 bases). CDR3 length: 13 residues. With 3 bases removed from V and 6 bases from J, the gap between germline ends came to 12 bases. Germline values: CDR1 SGDLS, CDR2 YYNGEE.

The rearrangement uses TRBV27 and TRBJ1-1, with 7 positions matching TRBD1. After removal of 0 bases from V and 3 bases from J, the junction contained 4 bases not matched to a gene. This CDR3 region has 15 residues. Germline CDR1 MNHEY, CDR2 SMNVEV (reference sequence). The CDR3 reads CASSLSSGGHTEAFF. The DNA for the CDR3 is TGTGCCAGCAGTTTATCGTCAGGGGGGCACACTGAAGCTTTCTTT.

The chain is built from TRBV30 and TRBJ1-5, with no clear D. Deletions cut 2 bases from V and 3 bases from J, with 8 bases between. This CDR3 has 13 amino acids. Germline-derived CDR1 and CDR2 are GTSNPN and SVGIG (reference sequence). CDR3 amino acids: CAWSKKANQPQHF. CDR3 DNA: TGTGCCTGGAGTAAGAAAGCCAATCAGCCCCAGCATTTT.

CDR3 nucleotides: TGTGCCAGTACAGGGGCAGCGAACACTGAAGCTTTCTTT. Its translation is CASTGAANTEAFF. V is TRBV27 and J is TRBJ1-1; 7 positions match TRBD1. This CDR3 region has 13 residues. Germline-derived CDR1 and CDR2 are MNHEY and SMNVEV (reference sequence). With 9 bases clipped from V and 1 base from J, the junction kept 5 bases outside the gene matches.

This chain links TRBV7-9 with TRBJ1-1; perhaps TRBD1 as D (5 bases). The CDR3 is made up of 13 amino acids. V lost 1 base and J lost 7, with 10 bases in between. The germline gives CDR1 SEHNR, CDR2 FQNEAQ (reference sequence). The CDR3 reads CASSLVTGSEAFF. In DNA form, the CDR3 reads TGTGCCAGCAGCTTAGTAACAGGCAGTGAAGCTTTCTTT.

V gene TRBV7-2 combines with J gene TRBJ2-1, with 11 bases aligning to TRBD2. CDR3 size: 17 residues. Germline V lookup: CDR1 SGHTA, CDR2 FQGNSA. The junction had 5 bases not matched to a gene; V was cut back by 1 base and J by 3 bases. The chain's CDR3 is CASSLELAGENYNEQFF. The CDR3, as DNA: TGTGCCAGCAGCTTAGAACTAGCGGGGGAGAACTACAATGAGCAGTTCTTC.

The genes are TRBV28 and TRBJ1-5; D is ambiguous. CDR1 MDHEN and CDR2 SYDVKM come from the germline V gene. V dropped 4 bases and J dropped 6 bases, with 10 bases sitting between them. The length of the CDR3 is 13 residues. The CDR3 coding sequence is TGTGCCAGCAGTTCCCCTCGAGGTCAGCCCCAGCATTTT. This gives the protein CASSSPRGQPQHF.

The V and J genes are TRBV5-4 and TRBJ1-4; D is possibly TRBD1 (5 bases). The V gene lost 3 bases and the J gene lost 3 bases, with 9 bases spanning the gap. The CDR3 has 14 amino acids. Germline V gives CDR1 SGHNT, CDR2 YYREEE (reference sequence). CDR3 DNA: TGTGCCAGCAGCTCAGGGTGGGCTAATGAAAAACTGTTTTTT. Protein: CASSSGWANEKLFF.

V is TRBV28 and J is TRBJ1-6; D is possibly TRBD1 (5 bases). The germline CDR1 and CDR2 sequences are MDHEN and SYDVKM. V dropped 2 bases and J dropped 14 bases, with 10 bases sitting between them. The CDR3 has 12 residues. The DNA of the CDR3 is TGTGCCAGCAGTTTAAGGGGTAGAACCCTCCACTTT. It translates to CASSLRGRTLHF.

The CDR3 nucleotides are TGTGCCACCAGTGACCCGGGACAGGGGTACCACGAGCAGTACTTC. It yields the protein CATSDPGQGYHEQYF. The J gene is TRBJ2-7, the V gene TRBV24-1, with 10 bases matching TRBD1. V trimming: 4 bases; J trimming: 5 bases; junction bases outside the gene matches: 7. From germline, CDR1 is KGHDR and CDR2 SFDVKD. The CDR3 runs 15 residues.

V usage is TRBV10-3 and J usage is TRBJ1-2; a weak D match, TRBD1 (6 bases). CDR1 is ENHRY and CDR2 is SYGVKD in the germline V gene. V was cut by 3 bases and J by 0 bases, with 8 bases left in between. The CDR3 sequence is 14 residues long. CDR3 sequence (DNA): TGTGCCATCAGTGATACAGGGACTAACTATGGCTACACCTTC. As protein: CAISDTGTNYGYTF.

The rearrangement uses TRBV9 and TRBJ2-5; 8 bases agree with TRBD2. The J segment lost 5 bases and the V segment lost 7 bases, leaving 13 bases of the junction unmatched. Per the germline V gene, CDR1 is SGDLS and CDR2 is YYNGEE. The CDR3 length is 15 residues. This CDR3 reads CASGAGGASVETQYF. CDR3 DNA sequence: TGTGCCAGCGGGGCCGGGGGGGCTTCAGTTGAGACCCAGTACTTC.

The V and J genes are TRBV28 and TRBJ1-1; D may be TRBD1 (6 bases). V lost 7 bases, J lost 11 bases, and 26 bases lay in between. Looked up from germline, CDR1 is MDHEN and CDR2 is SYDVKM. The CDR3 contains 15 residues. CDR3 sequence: CASNVVLIQGQQAFF. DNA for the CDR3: TGTGCCAGCAACGTAGTCCTTATACAGGGCCAACAGGCTTTCTTT. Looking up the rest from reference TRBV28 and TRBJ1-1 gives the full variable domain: DVKVTQSSRYLVKRTGEKVFLECVQDMDHENMFWYRQDPGLGLRLIYFSYDVKMKEKGDIPEGYSVSREKKERFSLILESASTNQTSMYLCASNVVLIQGQQAFFGQGTRLTVV.

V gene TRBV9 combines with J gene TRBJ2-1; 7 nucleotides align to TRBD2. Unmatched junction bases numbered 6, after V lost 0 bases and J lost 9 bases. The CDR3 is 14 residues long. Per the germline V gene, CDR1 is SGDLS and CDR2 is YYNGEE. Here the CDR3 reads CASSVEGGSTEQFF. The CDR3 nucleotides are TGTGCCAGCAGCGTAGAAGGCGGGAGTACTGAGCAGTTCTTC.

In DNA, the CDR3 is TGTGCCATCAGTGACGGTGTGGGGGGGCGAAACAATGAGCAGTTCTTC. It translates to CAISDGVGGRNNEQFF. The rearrangement uses TRBV10-3 and TRBJ2-1, with a tentative D call TRBD2 (7 bases). The germline V gene encodes CDR1 ENHRY and CDR2 SYGVKD. The CDR3 is made up of 16 amino acids. Trimming removed 3 bases from V and 5 bases from J, with 17 bases in between.

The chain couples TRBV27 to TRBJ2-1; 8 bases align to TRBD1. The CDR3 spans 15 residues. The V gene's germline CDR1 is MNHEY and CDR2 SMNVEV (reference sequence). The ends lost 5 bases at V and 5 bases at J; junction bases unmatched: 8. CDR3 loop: CASSHRQGRHNEQFF. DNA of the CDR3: TGTGCCAGCAGTCATAGACAGGGGAGGCACAATGAGCAGTTCTTC.

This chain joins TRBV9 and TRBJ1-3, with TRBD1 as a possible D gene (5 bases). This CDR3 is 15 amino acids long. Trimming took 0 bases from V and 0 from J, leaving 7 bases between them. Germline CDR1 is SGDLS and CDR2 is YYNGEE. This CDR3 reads CASSVGRASGNTIYF. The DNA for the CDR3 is TGTGCCAGCAGCGTAGGCAGGGCCTCTGGAAACACCATATATTTT. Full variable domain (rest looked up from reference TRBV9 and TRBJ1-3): DSGVTQTPKHLITATGQRVTLRCSPRSGDLSVYWYQQSLDQGLQFLIQYYNGEERAKGNILERFSAQQFPDLHSELNLSSLELGDSALYFCASSVGRASGNTIYFGEGSWLTVV.

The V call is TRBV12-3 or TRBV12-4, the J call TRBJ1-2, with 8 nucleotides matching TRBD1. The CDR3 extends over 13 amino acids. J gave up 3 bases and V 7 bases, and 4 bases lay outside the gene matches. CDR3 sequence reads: CASKTGGYYGYTF. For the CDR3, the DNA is TGTGCCAGCAAAACAGGGGGTTACTATGGCTACACCTTC.

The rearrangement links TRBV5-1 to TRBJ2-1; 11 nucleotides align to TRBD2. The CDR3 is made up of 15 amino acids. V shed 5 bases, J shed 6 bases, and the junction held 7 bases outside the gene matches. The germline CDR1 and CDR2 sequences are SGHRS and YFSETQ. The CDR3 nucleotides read TGCGCCAGCAGACTAGCGGGAGAGGATTTCAATGAGCAGTTCTTC. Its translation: CASRLAGEDFNEQFF. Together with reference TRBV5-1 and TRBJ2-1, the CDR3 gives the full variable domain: KAGVTQTPRYLIKTRGQQVTLSCSPISGHRSVSWYQQTPGQGLQFLFEYFSETQRNKGNFPGRFSGRQFSNSRSEMNVSTLELGDSALYLCASRLAGEDFNEQFFGPGTRLTVL.

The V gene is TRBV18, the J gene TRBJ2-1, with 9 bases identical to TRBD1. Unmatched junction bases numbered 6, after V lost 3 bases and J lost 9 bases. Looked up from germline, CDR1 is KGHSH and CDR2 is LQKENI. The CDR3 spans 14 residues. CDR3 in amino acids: CASSPGQGFSEQFF. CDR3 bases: TGTGCCAGCTCACCGGGACAGGGATTCAGTGAGCAGTTCTTC.

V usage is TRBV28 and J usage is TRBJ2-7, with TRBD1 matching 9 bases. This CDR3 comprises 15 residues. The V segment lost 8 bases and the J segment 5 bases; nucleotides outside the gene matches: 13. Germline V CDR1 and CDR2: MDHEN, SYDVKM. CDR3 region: CASGGAGTGIHEQYF. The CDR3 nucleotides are TGTGCCAGCGGGGGGGCCGGGACAGGGATACACGAGCAGTACTTC.

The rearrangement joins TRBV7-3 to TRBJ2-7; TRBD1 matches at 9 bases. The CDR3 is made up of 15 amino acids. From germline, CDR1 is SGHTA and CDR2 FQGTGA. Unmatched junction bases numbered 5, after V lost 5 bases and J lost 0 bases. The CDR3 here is CASSPTGGSSYEQYF. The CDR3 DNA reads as TGTGCCAGCAGCCCCACAGGGGGCTCCTCCTACGAGCAGTACTTC.

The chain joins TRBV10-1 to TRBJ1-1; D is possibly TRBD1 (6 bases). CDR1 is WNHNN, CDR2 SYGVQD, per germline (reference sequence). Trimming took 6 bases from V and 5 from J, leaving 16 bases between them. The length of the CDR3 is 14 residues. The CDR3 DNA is TGCGCCAGCAGCCCCGGGACATCTGGAACTGAAGCTTTCTTT. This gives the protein CASSPGTSGTEAFF.

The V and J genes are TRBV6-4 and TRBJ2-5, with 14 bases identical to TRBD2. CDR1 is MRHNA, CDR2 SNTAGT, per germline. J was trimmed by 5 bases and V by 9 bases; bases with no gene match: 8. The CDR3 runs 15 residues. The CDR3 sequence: CARPSTSGGEETQYF. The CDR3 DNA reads TGTGCCAGGCCATCGACTAGCGGGGGGGAGGAGACCCAGTACTTC.

CDR3 in DNA: TGTGCCACCAGTCGGGCGGGTAATACAAATGAGCAGTTCTTC. This gives the protein CATSRAGNTNEQFF. The J gene is TRBJ2-1, the V gene TRBV24-1, with a weak D call TRBD2 (5 bases). CDR3 size: 14 residues. Germline loops: CDR1 KGHDR, CDR2 SFDVKD. Between the trimmed V and J ends, which lost 6 bases and 7 bases, there was a span of 15 bases.

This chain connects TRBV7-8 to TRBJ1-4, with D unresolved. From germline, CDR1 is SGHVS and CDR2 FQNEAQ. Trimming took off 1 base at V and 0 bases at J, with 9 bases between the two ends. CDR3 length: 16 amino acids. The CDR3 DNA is TGTGCCAGCAGCTTAGGCGGAGCCCCAACTAATGAAAAACTGTTTTTT. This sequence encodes CASSLGGAPTNEKLFF.

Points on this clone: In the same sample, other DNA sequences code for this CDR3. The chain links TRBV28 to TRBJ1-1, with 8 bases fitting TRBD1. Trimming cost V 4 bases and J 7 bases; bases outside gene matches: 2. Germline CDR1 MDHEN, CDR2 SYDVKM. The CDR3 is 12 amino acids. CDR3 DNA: TGTGCCAGCAGTTCACAGGGGGTTGAAGCTTTCTTT. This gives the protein CASSSQGVEAFF.